This T cell receptor beta chain was documented in a study of T cells expressing NK-cell markers. Study-wide context: Source material for TCR beta repertoires consisted of sorted CD3+CD56+NKG2C+, CD3+CD56+NKG2C- and CD3+CD56-NKG2C+ T cells. HCMV seropositivity characterized seven of the eight sequenced donors, and seronegativity one. The study's findings and limits: For about six donors, the dominant NKG2C+ clonotypes made up roughly 1.0-7.5% of their CD8+ T cells.

Notes on this clonotype: Its specificity is unknown.

The CDR3 has 13 residues. The germline V gene has CDR1 KGHSH and CDR2 LQKENI. After re-calling the 5' RACE reads, TCRdb lists one entry per CDR3 protein, DNA absent. This table lists 200,000 to 300,000 distinct CDR3 sequences. This chain joins TRBV18 and TRBJ1-2; TCRdb gives TRBD1 as the D gene, but with no DNA this cannot be confirmed. The receptor was derived from a man between 18 and 29 years old in good health. The sequenced sample was blood T cells: a sorted CD56 or NKG2C T cell subset, CD4+ or CD8+ T cells, or bulk PBMC T cells (not recorded which). CDR3 in amino acids: CASSPAGIHGYTF.